These 28 T cell receptor beta chains came from one sample sequenced in a study of technical replicates of blood from a handful of donors. Some clones are missing from TCRdb's copy, which holds only in-frame ones; the method was immunoSEQ multiplex PCR. The top ten hold under 0.35% of the sample, which has about 80,000 clones, roughly 96% seen once. The specimen sequenced was T cells isolated from PBMCs. The receptors come from a human donor in good health.

V gene TRBV7-9 combines with J gene TRBJ2-1; a possible D gene is TRBD1 (5 bases). This CDR3 contains 12 residues. V was pared by 5 bases and J by 9 bases, with 11 bases between. Germline CDR1 SEHNR, CDR2 FQNEAQ (reference sequence). CDR3 amino acids: CASSITGTEQFF. Here the CDR3 DNA reads TGTGCCAGCAGCATCACAGGCACTGAGCAGTTCTTC.

J is TRBJ2-5 and V is TRBV7-3, with 10 nucleotides matching TRBD2. The germline gives CDR1 SGHTA, CDR2 FQGTGA. Trimming removed 0 bases from V and 5 bases from J; junction bases left unmatched: 6. There are 16 residues in the CDR3. This CDR3 reads CASSLTSASGSETQYF. The CDR3, as DNA: TGTGCCAGCAGCTTAACGTCGGCTAGCGGGAGCGAGACCCAGTACTTC.

This clone occurred once. The chain carries TRBV5-8 and TRBJ2-7, with 8 bases that match TRBD2. V lost 4 bases, J lost 4 bases, and 7 bases stayed unmatched. Germline V gene data show CDR1 as SGHTS and CDR2 as YDEGEE. This CDR3 is built from 14 residues. CDR3 sequence: CASSRGGTSYEQYF. The CDR3, as DNA: TGTGCCAGCAGCCGAGGGGGGACTAGTTACGAGCAGTACTTC.

The chain recombines TRBV9 with TRBJ1-3; the match to TRBD1 covers 10 bases. Germline V gives CDR1 SGDLS, CDR2 YYNGEE. Trimming removed 0 bases from V and 4 bases from J; junction bases left unmatched: 4. This CDR3 has 16 amino acids. CDR3 nucleotide sequence: TGTGCCAGCAGCGTAGGCGGGACAGGGGCAGGAAACACCATATATTTT. Translated: CASSVGGTGAGNTIYF.

The chain links TRBV21-1 to TRBJ2-5; the table's D call, TRBD1, was not checked against the DNA. TRBV21-1 is a known pseudogene. The CDR3 runs 15 residues. The CDR3 here is CASSKDGWPQETQYF. Here the CDR3 DNA reads TGTGCCAGCAGCAAAGATGGTTGGCCACAAGAGACCCAGTACTTC.

V gene TRBV19 combines with J gene TRBJ2-7, with D maybe TRBD1 (6 bases). The CDR3 length is 15 residues. V was cut by 3 bases and J by 2 bases, with 14 bases left in between. Germline loops: CDR1 LNHDA, CDR2 SQIVND (reference sequence). CDR3 region: CASSISSQGPYEQYF. Here the CDR3 DNA reads TGTGCCAGTAGTATTTCAAGTCAGGGGCCCTACGAGCAGTACTTC.

This clone has only one observation. The chain links TRBV5-4 to TRBJ2-3; D not certain. This CDR3 has 12 amino acids. From germline, CDR1 is SGHNT and CDR2 YYREEE (reference sequence). V was cut by 0 bases and J by 5 bases, with 4 bases left in between. CDR3 sequence: CASSLELDTQYF. CDR3 bases: TGTGCCAGCAGCTTGGAGCTAGATACGCAGTATTTT.

The chain has TRBV19 and TRBJ1-4; tentatively, D is TRBD1 (5 bases). The germline V gene encodes CDR1 LNHDA and CDR2 SQIVND (reference sequence). V was clipped by 3 bases and J by 4 bases, with 9 bases between them. The CDR3 is made up of 14 amino acids. The CDR3, as DNA: TGTGCCAGTAGTATTACCGGGGGTAATGAAAAACTGTTTTTT. This sequence encodes CASSITGGNEKLFF.

V gene TRBV29-1 combines with J gene TRBJ2-1; perhaps TRBD1 as D (7 bases). Germline V gene sequence: CDR1 SQVTM, CDR2 ANQGSEA. This CDR3 is built from 13 residues. V dropped 5 bases and J dropped 6 bases, with 14 bases sitting between them. The CDR3 is CSVPHRGGNEQFF. CDR3 sequence (DNA): TGCAGCGTTCCCCACAGGGGAGGCAATGAGCAGTTCTTC.

V is TRBV29-1 and J is TRBJ1-5, with D tentatively TRBD1 (5 bases). This CDR3 contains 14 residues. Germline V gives CDR1 SQVTM, CDR2 ANQGSEA. Trimming left V 7 bases short and J 1 base short, with 14 bases between. The CDR3 nucleotides are TGCAGCGCCGCCCTTTCAGGGAGCAATCAGCCCCAGCATTTT. Its translation is CSAALSGSNQPQHF.

The chain recombines TRBV11-3 with TRBJ2-5; TRBD2 matches 10 bases. Trimming removed 0 bases from V and 5 bases from J; junction bases left unmatched: 3. The CDR3 is made up of 15 amino acids. CDR1 and CDR2 from the germline V gene are SGHNT and YENEEA. CDR3 in amino acids: CASSLDIAGGETQYF. The CDR3 DNA is TGTGCCAGCAGCTTAGACATAGCGGGAGGCGAGACCCAGTACTTC.

The rearrangement joins TRBV4-1 to TRBJ2-6; D gene unclear. Per the germline V gene, CDR1 is MGHRA and CDR2 is YSYEKL. The CDR3 extends over 16 amino acids. V was trimmed by 1 base and J by 2 bases, leaving 9 bases between them. This chain's CDR3 is CASSQAAAAGANVLTF. The CDR3 bases are TGCGCCAGCAGCCAAGCCGCGGCAGCTGGGGCCAACGTCCTGACTTTC.

The chain has TRBV18 and TRBJ2-7; 7 bases map to TRBD1. With 2 bases clipped from V and 2 bases from J, the junction kept 3 bases outside the gene matches. The CDR3 covers 14 residues. CDR1 is KGHSH and CDR2 is LQKENI in the germline V gene. CDR3 sequence (DNA): TGTGCCAGCTCACCAGGGACAGCTACCTACGAGCAGTACTTC. This codes for CASSPGTATYEQYF.

Only one count was recorded for this clone. The chain links TRBV11-3 to TRBJ2-2, with D unclear. CDR1 is SGHNT, CDR2 YENEEA, per germline. The CDR3 consists of 17 residues. The V end lost 7 bases, the J end lost 1 base, and 19 bases lay between the germline ends. The CDR3 nucleotides read TGTGCCAGCACCACCCCGATAGACACCTGGAACACCGGGGAGCTGTTTTTT. Protein: CASTTPIDTWNTGELFF.

The rearrangement links TRBV4-3 to TRBJ1-1; no clear D gene. Per germline, CDR1 LGHNA and CDR2 YSLEER. The CDR3 is 15 amino acids. The V gene lost 3 bases and the J gene lost 1 base, with 12 bases spanning the gap. The CDR3 is CASSHGSGRNTEAFF. CDR3 coding DNA: TGCGCCAGCAGCCACGGTTCTGGGCGGAACACTGAAGCTTTCTTT.

This chain links TRBV11-3 with TRBJ2-7; tentatively, D is TRBD2 (6 bases). CDR3 length: 12 residues. V lost 6 bases and J 0 bases, leaving 6 bases between the germline ends. From germline, CDR1 is SGHNT and CDR2 YENEEA. The CDR3 bases are TGTGCCAGCAGGGGGGGCTCCTACGAGCAGTACTTC. Its protein is CASRGGSYEQYF.

The rearrangement links TRBV1 to TRBJ1-4. TRBV1 is an annotated pseudogene. The CDR3 length is 17 residues. CDR3 sequence (DNA): TGCACCAGCAGCCAAACTCCCCCCAACGGAACTAATGAAAAACTGTTTTTT. The encoded protein is CTSSQTPPNGTNEKLFF.

The chain recombines TRBV6-6 with TRBJ1-5; 9 nucleotides line up with TRBD1. V dropped 6 bases and J dropped 2; count of bases not matched to a gene: 5. Germline values: CDR1 MNHNY, CDR2 SVGAGI (reference sequence). This CDR3 has 15 amino acids. This chain's CDR3 is CASRTGGIGNQPQHF. CDR3 in DNA: TGTGCCAGCAGGACAGGGGGTATAGGCAATCAGCCCCAGCATTTT.

The V and J genes are TRBV30 and TRBJ2-1; TRBD2 matches 7 bases. This CDR3 has 13 amino acids. After removal of 4 bases from V and 4 bases from J, the junction contained 4 bases not matched to a gene. In germline, CDR1 is GTSNPN, CDR2 SVGIG (reference sequence). The CDR3 region has the DNA TGTGCCTGGATAGGACTAGGGTACAATGAGCAGTTCTTC. It codes for CAWIGLGYNEQFF.

The V and J genes are TRBV9 and TRBJ2-3; possible D gene TRBD1, 6 bases. CDR3 length equals 15 residues. V lost 3 bases and J 4 bases, leaving 15 bases between the germline ends. The germline gives CDR1 SGDLS, CDR2 YYNGEE. The CDR3 reads CASSAHRVGADTQYF. CDR3 in DNA: TGTGCCAGCAGCGCCCACAGGGTTGGGGCAGATACGCAGTATTTT.

The chain is built from TRBV28 and TRBJ2-7; 10 nucleotides line up with TRBD2. Losses at the gene ends were 6 bases for V and 2 bases for J; bases not matched to a gene: 7. CDR1 and CDR2 from the germline V gene are MDHEN and SYDVKM. This CDR3 is built from 15 residues. The CDR3 protein is CASSPGTSVTYEQYF. CDR3 sequence (DNA): TGTGCCAGCAGCCCGGGGACTAGCGTGACCTACGAGCAGTACTTC. The full variable domain, in which reference TRBV28 and TRBJ2-7 provide the parts outside the CDR3, is DVKVTQSSRYLVKRTGEKVFLECVQDMDHENMFWYRQDPGLGLRLIYFSYDVKMKEKGDIPEGYSVSREKKERFSLILESASTNQTSMYLCASSPGTSVTYEQYFGPGTRLTVT.

The chain couples TRBV10-3 to TRBJ1-2, with D hard to call. CDR1 and CDR2 from the germline V gene are ENHRY and SYGVKD. V lost 0 bases and J 10 bases, leaving 9 bases between the germline ends. This CDR3 region has 12 residues. This chain's CDR3 is CAISESGLDYTF. The CDR3 DNA sequence: TGTGCCATCAGTGAGTCCGGACTTGACTACACCTTC.

The gene calls are TRBV2 and TRBJ2-1; 11 bases are a match to TRBD2. J gave up 16 bases and V 5 bases, and 10 bases lay outside the gene matches. Germline CDR1 and CDR2: SNHLY and FYNNEI. The CDR3 sequence is 13 residues long. CDR3 nucleotides: TGTGCCAGCAGTTTAGGACTAGCGGGCCTAGAATTCTTC. This translates into CASSLGLAGLEFF.

The rearrangement links TRBV5-1 to TRBJ1-2, with a possible D match to TRBD1 (5 bases). Germline CDR1 is SGHRS and CDR2 is YFSETQ. Trimming removed 6 bases from V and 6 bases from J, with 21 bases in between. CDR3 length equals 15 residues. The CDR3 DNA reads TGCGCCAGCAAAGTCGGGCAGGGAGGTTCGGATGGCTACACCTTC. This encodes CASKVGQGGSDGYTF. The complete variable domain, with remaining parts taken from reference TRBV5-1 and TRBJ1-2, reads KAGVTQTPRYLIKTRGQQVTLSCSPISGHRSVSWYQQTPGQGLQFLFEYFSETQRNKGNFPGRFSGRQFSNSRSEMNVSTLELGDSALYLCASKVGQGGSDGYTFGSGTRLTVV.

This clone appeared once. The rearrangement joins TRBV5-5 to TRBJ1-1; TRBD1 is a possible D gene (5 bases). The V end was cut by 5 bases, the J end by 5 bases, with 22 bases between. Germline V lookup: CDR1 SGHKS, CDR2 YYEKEE (reference sequence). The CDR3 loop spans 16 amino acids. This chain's CDR3 is CASSLDDIQGRTEAFF. CDR3 nucleotides: TGTGCCAGCAGTCTTGACGATATCCAGGGTCGGACTGAAGCTTTCTTT.

The CDR3 region has the DNA TGTGCCAGCAGCTTCAGGGGGCTTCAAACTGAAGCTTTCTTT. It translates to CASSFRGLQTEAFF. The genes are TRBV7-8 and TRBJ1-1; 8 bases line up with TRBD1. V trimming: 3 bases; J trimming: 5 bases; junction bases outside the gene matches: 5. CDR1 and CDR2 from the germline V gene are SGHVS and FQNEAQ. The CDR3 runs 14 residues.

The V and J genes are TRBV6-1 and TRBJ2-5; TRBD1 matches at 10 bases. CDR1 MNHNS and CDR2 SASEGT come from the germline V gene. The J segment lost 4 bases and the V segment lost 2 bases, leaving 7 bases of the junction unmatched. The CDR3 is 16 amino acids. The CDR3 DNA follows: TGTGCCAGCAGTGAACTGGGACAGGGGATTGGAGAGACCCAGTACTTC. Amino acid sequence: CASSELGQGIGETQYF.

The chain combines TRBV6-1 with TRBJ2-2; D gene ambiguous. CDR3 length: 13 residues. V was cut by 7 bases and J by 1 base, with 7 bases left in between. Germline CDR1 MNHNS, CDR2 SASEGT. DNA of the CDR3: TGTGCCAGCATTTTGAGGAACACCGGGGAGCTGTTTTTT. Amino acids: CASILRNTGELFF.